The sequence of this T cell receptor beta chain was determined in a study of blood T cell repertoires in COVID-19. TCRdb's copy holds only in-frame clones and misses some; the assay was immunoSEQ multiplex PCR. The sample gives approximately 210,000 clones, around 83% of which show up once; more than 8% is in the top ten. Germline V gene sequence: CDR1 SGHKS, CDR2 YYEKEE (reference sequence). The CDR3 runs 16 residues. V was pared by 4 bases and J by 7 bases, with 20 bases between. The receptor was isolated from a woman between 50 and 59 years old with acute or convalescent COVID-19. The V and J genes are TRBV5-5 and TRBJ1-4; weak D call: TRBD1 (6 bases). Sequenced input: peripheral blood. The DNA for the CDR3 is TGTGCCAGCAGCACATGGACACCCCAACAGGGTGAAAAACTGTTTTTT. This sequence encodes CASSTWTPQQGEKLFF.